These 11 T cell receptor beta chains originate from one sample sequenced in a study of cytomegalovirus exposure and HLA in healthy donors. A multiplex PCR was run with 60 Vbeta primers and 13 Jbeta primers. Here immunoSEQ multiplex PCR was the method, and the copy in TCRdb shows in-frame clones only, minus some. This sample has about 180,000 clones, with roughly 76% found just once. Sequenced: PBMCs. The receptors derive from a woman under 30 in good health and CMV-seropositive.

The CDR3, as DNA: TGTGCCAGCAGCTTAGCGGACAGCTACGAGCAGTACTTC. This gives the protein CASSLADSYEQYF. The chain links TRBV7-2 to TRBJ2-7; D is perhaps TRBD1 (6 bases). The germline CDR1 and CDR2 sequences are SGHTA and FQGNSA. Trimming took 0 bases from V and 3 from J, leaving 6 bases between them. The CDR3 is 13 residues long.

This CDR3 reads CASSLTSGGEQFF. The CDR3 bases are TGTGCCAGCAGCTTGACTAGCGGGGGTGAGCAGTTCTTC. V gene TRBV11-3 combines with J gene TRBJ2-1; TRBD2 aligns across 12 bases. The CDR3 length is 13 residues. J gave up 9 bases and V 3 bases, and 0 bases lay outside the gene matches. Germline V lookup: CDR1 SGHNT, CDR2 YENEEA.

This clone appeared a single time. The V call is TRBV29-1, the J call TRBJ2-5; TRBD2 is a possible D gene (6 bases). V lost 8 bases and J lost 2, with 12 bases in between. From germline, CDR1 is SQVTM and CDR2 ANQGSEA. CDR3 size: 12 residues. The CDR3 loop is CSLRDSQETQYF. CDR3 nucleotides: TGCAGCCTTCGGGACTCACAAGAGACCCAGTACTTC.

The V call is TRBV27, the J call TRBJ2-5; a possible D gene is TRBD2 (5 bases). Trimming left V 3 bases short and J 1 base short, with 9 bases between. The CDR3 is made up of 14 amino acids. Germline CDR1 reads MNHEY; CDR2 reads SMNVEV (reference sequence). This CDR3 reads CASSFRLPQETQYF. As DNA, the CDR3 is TGTGCCAGCAGTTTTAGACTACCCCAAGAGACCCAGTACTTC.

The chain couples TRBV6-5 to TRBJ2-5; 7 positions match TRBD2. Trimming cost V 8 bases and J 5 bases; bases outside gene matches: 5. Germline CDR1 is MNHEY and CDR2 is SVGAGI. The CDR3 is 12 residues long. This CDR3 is CASGWGGETQYF. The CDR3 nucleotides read TGTGCCAGCGGATGGGGGGGTGAGACCCAGTACTTC.

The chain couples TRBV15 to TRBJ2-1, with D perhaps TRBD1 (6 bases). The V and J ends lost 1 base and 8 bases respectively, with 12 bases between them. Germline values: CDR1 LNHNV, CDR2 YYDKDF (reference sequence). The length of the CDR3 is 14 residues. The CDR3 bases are TGTGCCACCAGCAGAGGACAGGTCGAAGATGAGCAGTTCTTC. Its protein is CATSRGQVEDEQFF.

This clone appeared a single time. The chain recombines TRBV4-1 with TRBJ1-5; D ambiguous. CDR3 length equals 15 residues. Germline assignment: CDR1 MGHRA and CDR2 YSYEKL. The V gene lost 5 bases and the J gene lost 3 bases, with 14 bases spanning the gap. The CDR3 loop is CASSLSVSDNQPQHF. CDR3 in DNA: TGCGCCAGCAGCTTGTCGGTGAGCGACAATCAGCCCCAGCATTTT.

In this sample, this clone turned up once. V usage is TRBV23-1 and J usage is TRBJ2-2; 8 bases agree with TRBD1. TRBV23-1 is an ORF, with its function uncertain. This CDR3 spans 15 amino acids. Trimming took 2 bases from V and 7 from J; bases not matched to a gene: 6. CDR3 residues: CASSQGRGPVGELFF. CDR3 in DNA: TGCGCCAGCAGTCAAGGCAGGGGGCCTGTCGGGGAGCTGTTTTTT.

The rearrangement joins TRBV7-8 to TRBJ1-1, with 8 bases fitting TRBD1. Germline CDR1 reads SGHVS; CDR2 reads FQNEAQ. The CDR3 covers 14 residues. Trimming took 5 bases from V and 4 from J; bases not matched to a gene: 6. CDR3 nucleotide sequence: TGTGCCAGCAGCCCAGTACAGGGGGGCACTGAAGCTTTCTTT. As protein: CASSPVQGGTEAFF.

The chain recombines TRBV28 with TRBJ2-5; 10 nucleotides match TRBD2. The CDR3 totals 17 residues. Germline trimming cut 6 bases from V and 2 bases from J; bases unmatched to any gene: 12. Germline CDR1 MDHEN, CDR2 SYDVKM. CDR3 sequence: CASSTTGLADFQETQYF. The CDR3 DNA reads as TGTGCCAGCAGCACTACCGGACTAGCGGACTTTCAAGAGACCCAGTACTTC.

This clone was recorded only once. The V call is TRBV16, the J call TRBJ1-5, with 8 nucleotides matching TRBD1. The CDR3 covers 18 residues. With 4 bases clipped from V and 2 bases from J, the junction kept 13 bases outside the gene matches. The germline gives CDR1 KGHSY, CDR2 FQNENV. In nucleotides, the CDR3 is TGTGCCAGCAGCCCGGGAACTATTGACAGGGGCGGCAATCAGCCCCAGCATTTT. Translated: CASSPGTIDRGGNQPQHF.